This T cell receptor (beta chain) is from a study of blood T cell repertoires in COVID-19. Study information: Some COVID-19 samples were acute and others convalescent; all came from the United States, Italy and Spain.

Original analysis: From reference gene primer amplification, estimates of nucleated cell counts were derived. Measured with immunoSEQ multiplex PCR; TCRdb has only the in-frame clones, and not every one. The V and J calls and clone size were taken over from that table, and D and trimming were inferred from the DNA. The data hold 95,000 to 110,000 clones, with approximately 88% observed a single time. The CDR3 loop spans 16 amino acids. Germline V gives CDR1 MNHEY, CDR2 SVGEGT. The trim removed 4 bases at V and 2 bases at J, leaving 7 bases unmatched. The sequencing input was peripheral blood. The rearrangement joins TRBV6-2 or TRBV6-3 to TRBJ1-5, with 8 nucleotides matching TRBD1. The origin of this receptor is a human donor in a cohort sampled during active COVID-19. CDR3 sequence: CASSFQGASGNQPQHF. The CDR3 bases are TGTGCCAGCAGTTTTCAGGGGGCGTCGGGCAATCAGCCCCAGCATTTT.